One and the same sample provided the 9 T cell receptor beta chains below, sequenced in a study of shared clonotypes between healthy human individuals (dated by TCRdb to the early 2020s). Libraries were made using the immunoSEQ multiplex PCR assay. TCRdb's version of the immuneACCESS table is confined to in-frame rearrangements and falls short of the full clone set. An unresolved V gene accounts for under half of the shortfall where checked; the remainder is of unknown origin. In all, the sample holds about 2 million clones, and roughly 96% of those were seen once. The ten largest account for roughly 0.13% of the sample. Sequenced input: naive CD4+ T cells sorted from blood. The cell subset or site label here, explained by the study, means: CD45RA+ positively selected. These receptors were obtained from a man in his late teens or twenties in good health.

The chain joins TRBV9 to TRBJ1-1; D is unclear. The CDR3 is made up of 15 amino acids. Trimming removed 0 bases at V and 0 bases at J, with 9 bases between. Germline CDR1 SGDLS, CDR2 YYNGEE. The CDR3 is CASSVDQSMNTEAFF. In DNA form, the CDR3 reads TGTGCCAGCAGCGTAGACCAATCTATGAACACTGAAGCTTTCTTT.

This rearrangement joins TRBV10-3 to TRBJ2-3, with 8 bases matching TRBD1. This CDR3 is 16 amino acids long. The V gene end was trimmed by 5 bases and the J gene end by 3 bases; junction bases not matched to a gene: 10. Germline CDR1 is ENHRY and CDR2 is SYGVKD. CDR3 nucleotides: TGTGCCATCAGTTCTACCCAGGGGGCGGTAACAGATACGCAGTATTTT. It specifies CAISSTQGAVTDTQYF.

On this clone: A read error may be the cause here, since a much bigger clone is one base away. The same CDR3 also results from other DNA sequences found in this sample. For the CDR3, the DNA is TGTGCCAGCAGCTTAGACGGCACCGGGGAGCTGTTTTTT. Translation gives CASSLDGTGELFF. This sequence joins TRBV11-2 and TRBJ2-2; no firm D call. The ends were cut back, 0 bases at V and 4 bases at J, with 3 bases in the middle. Germline CDR1 reads SGHAT; CDR2 reads FQNNGV. The CDR3 has 13 residues.

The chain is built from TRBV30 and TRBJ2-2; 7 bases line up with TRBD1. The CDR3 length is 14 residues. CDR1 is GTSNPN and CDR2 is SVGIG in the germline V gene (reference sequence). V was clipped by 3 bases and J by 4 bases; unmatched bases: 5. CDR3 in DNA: TGTGCCTGGAGCCCAGGGGGAAGCACCGGGGAGCTGTTTTTT. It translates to CAWSPGGSTGELFF.

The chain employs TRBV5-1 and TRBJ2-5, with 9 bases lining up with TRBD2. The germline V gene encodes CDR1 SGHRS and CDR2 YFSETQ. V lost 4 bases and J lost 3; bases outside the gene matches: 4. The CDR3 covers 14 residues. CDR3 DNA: TGCGCCAGCAGCCGGACTAGCGCAGAAGAGACCCAGTACTTC. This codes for CASSRTSAEETQYF. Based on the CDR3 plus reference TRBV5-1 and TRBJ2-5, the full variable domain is KAGVTQTPRYLIKTRGQQVTLSCSPISGHRSVSWYQQTPGQGLQFLFEYFSETQRNKGNFPGRFSGRQFSNSRSEMNVSTLELGDSALYLCASSRTSAEETQYFGPGTRLLVL.

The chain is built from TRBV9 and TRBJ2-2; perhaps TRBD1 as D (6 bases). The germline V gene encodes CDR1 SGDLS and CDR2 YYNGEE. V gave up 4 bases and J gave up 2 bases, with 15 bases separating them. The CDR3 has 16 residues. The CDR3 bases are TGTGCCAGCAGCCCTTGGGACATGGCTAACACCGGGGAGCTGTTTTTT. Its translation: CASSPWDMANTGELFF. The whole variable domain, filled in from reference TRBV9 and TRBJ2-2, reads DSGVTQTPKHLITATGQRVTLRCSPRSGDLSVYWYQQSLDQGLQFLIQYYNGEERAKGNILERFSAQQFPDLHSELNLSSLELGDSALYFCASSPWDMANTGELFFGEGSRLTVL.

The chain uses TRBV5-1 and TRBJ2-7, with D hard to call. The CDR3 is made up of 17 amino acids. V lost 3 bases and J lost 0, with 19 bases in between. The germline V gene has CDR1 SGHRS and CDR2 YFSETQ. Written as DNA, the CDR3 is TGCGCCAGCAGCTCGTCCCCGGCATCGGGCCCCTCCTACGAGCAGTACTTC. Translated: CASSSSPASGPSYEQYF.

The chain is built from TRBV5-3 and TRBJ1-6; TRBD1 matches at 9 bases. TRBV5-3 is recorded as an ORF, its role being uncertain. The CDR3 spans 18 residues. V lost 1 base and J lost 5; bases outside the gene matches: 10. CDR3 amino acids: CARSLSTGGGIDNSPLHF. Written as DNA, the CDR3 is TGTGCCAGAAGCTTGTCGACAGGGGGAGGTATAGATAATTCACCCCTCCACTTT.

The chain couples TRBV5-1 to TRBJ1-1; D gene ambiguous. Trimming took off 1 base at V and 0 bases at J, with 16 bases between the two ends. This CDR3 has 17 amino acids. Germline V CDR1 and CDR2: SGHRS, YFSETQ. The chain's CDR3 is CASSLFLVEGLNTEAFF. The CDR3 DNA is TGCGCCAGCAGCTTGTTTCTTGTCGAGGGATTGAACACTGAAGCTTTCTTT.